A single TCR beta chain is shown here with its context. The antigen is undetermined. TCRdb independently ran MiXCR on the reads; one entry per CDR3 protein. Altogether more than 500,000 distinct CDR3 sequences are present, 15% to 20% being singletons, with the ten largest covering more than 20%. The CDR3 length is 15 residues. The V gene lost 3 bases and the J gene lost 4 bases, with 15 bases spanning the gap. The entry originates in a study of T cell repertoires in cytomegalovirus infection. Whole-study context: Carrying CMV and the relevant HLA type showed in public TCR beta signatures.

General observations from the study: The ex vivo response was dominated by HLA-C-restricted CMV-specific TCR beta clonotypes.

V is TRBV12-3 or TRBV12-4 and J is TRBJ1-1; D call uncertain. The sequenced sample was CD8+ T cells from PBMCs. The receptor was isolated from a human donor in good health (CMV status not recorded). Some clones in this sample may be carry-over from other donors' samples. CDR3 in DNA: TGTGCCAGCAGTTTCATTCAGTTGGAGGCCACTGAAGCTTTCTTT. This encodes CASSFIQLEATEAFF.